This section outlines one TCR beta chain sequence together with its context. This sample includes further DNA sequences coding for the same CDR3. This entry belongs to a study of shared clonotypes between healthy human individuals. Sequencing used immunoSEQ multiplex PCR; TCRdb keeps in-frame clones, though not all of them. The sample shows a few hundred thousand clones, around 97% of them seen only once. The receptor was isolated from a woman aged 25 to 39 in good health. Sequencing was performed on naive CD4+ T cells sorted from blood. Indicated subset: CD45RA+ positively selected.

This CDR3 is CASSLPTGGSLGTEAFF. CDR3 in DNA: TGTGCCAGCAGTTTACCAACAGGGGGCAGTCTGGGGACTGAAGCTTTCTTT. V usage is TRBV28 and J usage is TRBJ1-1; TRBD1 agrees at 9 bases. Germline lookup yields CDR1 MDHEN and CDR2 SYDVKM. Germline trimming cut 2 bases from V and 5 bases from J; bases unmatched to any gene: 12. This CDR3 spans 17 amino acids.